This T cell receptor beta chain was observed in a study of blood T cell repertoires in COVID-19 (TCRdb year 2020). For context, the study as a whole: Collaborator samples came from the United States, Italy and Spain and covered acute and convalescent phases of COVID-19. The material from the prospective study consisted of cDNA or gDNA derived from T cells, B-cell-depleted T cells, or PBMCs. Subjects who had been exposed to COVID-19, were actively infected with it, or had recovered from it provided the deeply sampled blood TCRbeta repertoires that made up the dataset. The repertoires were released in a freely available public database intended as a resource for research on the immune response to SARS-CoV-2. Samples were obtained from the ongoing ImmuneRACE study (first 160 participants) and from over a thousand subjects provided by 6 global collaborators. A de-identified subject ID, COVID-19 status, age in years and sex were almost always included in the sample metadata. Where available, HLA class I and class II types were obtained from metadata supplied by the sample provider rather than from assay-based typing.

As to this clone: Its recognized antigen is unknown. No base-level quality is on record; no much larger clone is a single base apart.

The collaborating institutions used their own protocols to collect whole blood in K2EDTA tubes. For TCRbeta analysis, collaborators shipped samples as frozen whole blood, isolated PBMCs, or DNA extracted from either of those sample types. On the study overall, not on this receptor specifically: Clinical and demographic metadata were provided uncurated, with the amount varying by source and participant.

From the cysteine through the phenylalanine, the CDR3 covers 17 amino acids. Here the CDR3 DNA is all that survives: 51 bases in frame from base 1. V trim: 7 bases; J trim: 6 bases; unmatched bases: 17. CDR1 and CDR2 are read off the germline V gene (reference sequence) as LNHDA and SQIVND. The immunoSEQ Assay, a bias-controlled multiplex PCR, was used to amplify TCRbeta CDR3 regions from genomic DNA. The authors' pipeline ran thus. The number of nucleated cells in each sample was estimated by amplification of reference gene primers within the assay. To quantify the absolute abundance of each unique TCRbeta CDR3 rearrangement, sequence reads were collapsed and filtered. For each sample, productive Simpson clonality was calculated as the square root of Simpson's diversity index over productive rearrangements. What TCRdb holds here is the immuneACCESS table cut down to in-frame rearrangements. Part of the clones is not present; checked against another copy, under half of the missing clones reflect an unresolved V gene, and the others are unexplained. V and J calls and clone size follow that table, whereas D and trimming were derived from the DNA. The sample has approximately 97,000 clones on record, about 91% of them singletons. The ten largest clonotypes hold roughly 4.2% of the sample.

Input material: peripheral blood. This TCR derives from a man aged 18-30 years with acute or convalescent COVID-19. The V and J segments used are TRBV19 and TRBJ2-2, with 7 bases aligning to TRBD2. This receptor has the CDR3 CASTHKRGLAGAGELFF. The DNA sequence is as follows: TGTGCCAGTACCCACAAACGGGGGTTGGCGGGGGCCGGGGAGCTGTTTTTT.